This TCR beta chain was captured in a study of glioma-infiltrating T cells. Study-wide results and limits: Only very few CDR3 sequences appeared in both tissue and blood.

The CDR3 is 13 residues long. CDR1 is KGHDR, CDR2 SFDVKD, per germline. Concerning this clonotype: Its cognate antigen is unknown. Sequence at one end of the junction differs from germline and may be a read error.

Amplification of TCR alpha and beta CDR3 regions from RNA used iRepertoire nested multiplex PCR. TCRdb itself ran the multiplex PCR reads through MiXCR, one entry per CDR3 protein. The sample lists under 200,000 distinct CDR3 sequences, approximately 40% occurring once. The sequenced material came from glioma tissue, nonneoplastic brain tissue, or PBMCs (not recorded which). This receptor was taken from a human donor with low-grade glioma or glioblastoma, undergoing nonglioma brain surgery, or in good health (not recorded which). V usage is TRBV24-1 and J usage is TRBJ2-3; D is uncertain. Here the CDR3 DNA reads TGTGCCGCCAGTGCCCAGGACACAGATACGCAGTATTTT. Amino acids: CAASAQDTDTQYF.